This T cell receptor (beta chain) was observed in a study of a mutant IDH1 vaccine in newly diagnosed glioma. For the study at large: Vaccines began 4-6 weeks after radiotherapy alone, or with temozolomide cycles.

Points on this clone: What it recognizes is unknown.

Data came from immunoSEQ multiplex PCR; TCRdb stores just in-frame clones and leaves some out. The table has tens of thousands of clones, approximately 84% seen once; the top ten hold approximately 9.5%. The time point here: week 11, during vaccination. Doses of 300 ug of mutant IDH1 20-mer peptide were given with topical imiquimod. CDR1 and CDR2 (germline): LNHDA, SQIVND (reference sequence). V was pared by 7 bases and J by 6 bases, with 18 bases of the junction left unmatched. This CDR3 contains 18 residues. This TCR was sampled from a woman aged 50 to 65 with glioma. The gene calls are TRBV19 and TRBJ2-1, with TRBD2 matching 10 bases. The material was PBMCs, obtained from a glioma patient whose treatment included an IDH1 peptide vaccine. The CDR3 is CASTQGASGGRARNEQFF. The CDR3 coding sequence is TGTGCCAGTACCCAAGGGGCTAGCGGGGGCCGGGCGCGCAATGAGCAGTTCTTC.